This TCR beta chain was recorded in a study of blood T cell repertoires in COVID-19. Study background: PBMCs, B-cell-depleted T cells, or T cells were the source of the cDNA or gDNA that made up the material.

In the original workflow: The authors estimated nucleated cell counts from reference gene primer amplification. Data came from immunoSEQ multiplex PCR; TCRdb stores just in-frame clones and leaves some out. The D gene and trimming were derived from the DNA, and the V and J assignments and clone size from that table. The sample includes around 72,000 clones, more than 85% of them seen just once. CDR3 length equals 15 residues. The V gene's germline CDR1 is MGHRA and CDR2 YSYEKL. Trimming cost V 2 bases and J 4 bases, with 11 bases left between them. This receptor was obtained from a human donor with active COVID-19. The donor label of this sample is uncertain. Sequenced sample: peripheral blood. The V call is TRBV4-1, the J call TRBJ2-2; no clear D. CDR3 coding DNA: TGCGCCAGCAGCCAAATGGGCTACCTCACCGGGGAGCTGTTTTTT. It codes for CASSQMGYLTGELFF.